This T cell receptor beta chain was recovered during a study of cytomegalovirus exposure and HLA in healthy donors. Study outcomes and limitations: The authors later found most CMV-associated TCR beta chains appeared HLA-restricted.

CDR3 length: 16 amino acids. Germline assignment: CDR1 MNHEY and CDR2 SMNVEV (reference sequence). The V end lost 5 bases, the J end lost 3 bases, and 19 bases lay between the germline ends. Points on this clone: The antigen remains undetermined.

The study ran its PCR with 60 Vbeta and 13 Jbeta primers. The data were produced by immunoSEQ multiplex PCR, yet TCRdb's version contains in-frame clones alone and is incomplete. Of 100,000 to 150,000 clones listed, about three quarters are singletons. Sequences were obtained from PBMCs. This TCR was sampled from a man in his fifties or sixties in good health and CMV-seronegative. V gene TRBV27 combines with J gene TRBJ1-1, with D possibly matching TRBD1 (6 bases). This chain's CDR3 is CASSPYPQGLDTEAFF. In DNA form, the CDR3 reads TGTGCCAGCAGTCCGTACCCCCAGGGGCTGGACACTGAAGCTTTCTTT.